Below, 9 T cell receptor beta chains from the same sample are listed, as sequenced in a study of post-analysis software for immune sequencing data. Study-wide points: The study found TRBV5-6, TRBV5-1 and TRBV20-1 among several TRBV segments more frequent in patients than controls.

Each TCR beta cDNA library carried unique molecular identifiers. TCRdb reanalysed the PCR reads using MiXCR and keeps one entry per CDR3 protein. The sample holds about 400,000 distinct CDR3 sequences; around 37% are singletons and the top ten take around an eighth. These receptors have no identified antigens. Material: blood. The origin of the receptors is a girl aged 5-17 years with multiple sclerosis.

CDR3 loop: CASSQVGGEQYF. The CDR3, as DNA: TGTGCCAGCAGCCAAGTGGGGGGGGAGCAGTACTTC. V usage is TRBV14 and J usage is TRBJ2-4; 7 positions match TRBD2. There are 12 residues in the CDR3. CDR1 and CDR2 from the germline V gene are SGHDN and FVKESK. The junction had 4 bases not matched to a gene; V was cut back by 1 base and J by 13 bases.

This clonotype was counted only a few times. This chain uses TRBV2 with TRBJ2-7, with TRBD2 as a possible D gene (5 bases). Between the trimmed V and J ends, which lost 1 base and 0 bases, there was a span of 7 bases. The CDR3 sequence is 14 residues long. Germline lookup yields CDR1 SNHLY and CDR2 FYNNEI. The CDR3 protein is CASSEGRVSYEQYF. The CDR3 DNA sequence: TGTGCCAGCAGTGAAGGGCGGGTCTCCTACGAGCAGTACTTC.

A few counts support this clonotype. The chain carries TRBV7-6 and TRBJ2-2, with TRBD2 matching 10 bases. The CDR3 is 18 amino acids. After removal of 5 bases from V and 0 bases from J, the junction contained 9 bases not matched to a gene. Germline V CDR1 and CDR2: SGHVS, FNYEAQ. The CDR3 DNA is TGTGCCAGCAGCCTGCGACTAGCGGGTGACGCGAACACCGGGGAGCTGTTTTTT. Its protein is CASSLRLAGDANTGELFF.

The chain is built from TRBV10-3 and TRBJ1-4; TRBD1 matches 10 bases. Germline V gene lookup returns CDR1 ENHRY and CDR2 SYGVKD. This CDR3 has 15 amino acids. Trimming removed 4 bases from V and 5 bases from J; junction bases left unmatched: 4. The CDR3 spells CAISARDRGNEKLFF. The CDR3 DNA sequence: TGTGCCATCAGTGCCCGGGACAGGGGAAATGAAAAACTGTTTTTT.

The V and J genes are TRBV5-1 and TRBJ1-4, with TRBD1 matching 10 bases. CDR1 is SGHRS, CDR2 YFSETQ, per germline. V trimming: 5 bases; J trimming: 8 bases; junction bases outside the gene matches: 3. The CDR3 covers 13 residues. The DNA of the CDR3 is TGCGCCAGCAGGGGGACAGGGGACGAAAAACTGTTTTTT. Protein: CASRGTGDEKLFF.

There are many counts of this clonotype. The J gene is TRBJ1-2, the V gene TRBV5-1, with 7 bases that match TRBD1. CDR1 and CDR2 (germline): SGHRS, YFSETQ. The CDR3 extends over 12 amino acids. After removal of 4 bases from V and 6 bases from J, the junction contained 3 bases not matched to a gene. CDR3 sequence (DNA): TGCGCCAGCAGCCTCGACAGGGATGGCTACACCTTC. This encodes CASSLDRDGYTF.

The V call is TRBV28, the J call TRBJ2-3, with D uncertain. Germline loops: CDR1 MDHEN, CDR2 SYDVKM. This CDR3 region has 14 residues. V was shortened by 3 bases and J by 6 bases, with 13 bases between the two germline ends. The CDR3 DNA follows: TGTGCCAGCAGTTTCAAGTGGTGGTGGGATACGCAGTATTTT. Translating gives CASSFKWWWDTQYF.

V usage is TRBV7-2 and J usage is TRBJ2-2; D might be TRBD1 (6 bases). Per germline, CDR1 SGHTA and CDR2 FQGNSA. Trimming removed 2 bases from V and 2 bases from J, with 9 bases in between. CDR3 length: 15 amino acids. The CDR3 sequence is CASSLSQGNTGELFF. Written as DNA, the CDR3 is TGTGCCAGCAGCTTATCACAGGGTAACACCGGGGAGCTGTTTTTT.

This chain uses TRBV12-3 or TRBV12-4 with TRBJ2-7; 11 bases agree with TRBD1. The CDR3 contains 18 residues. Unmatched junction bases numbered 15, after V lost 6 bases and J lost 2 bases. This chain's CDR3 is CASSTTPGQGVNPYEQYF. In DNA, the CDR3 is TGTGCCAGCAGCACCACGCCGGGACAGGGGGTTAATCCCTACGAGCAGTACTTC.